This paragraph reports one T cell receptor beta chain. The source of the sample is a study of human T cells and chemical hapten exposure. The time point: patch test 3, about 24 weeks after DPC sensitization. The treatment was: therapeutic diphenylcyclopropenone sensitization with weekly scalp DPC. CDR1 is SQVTM, CDR2 ANQGSEA, per germline. The CDR3 length is 10 residues. The V end lost 8 bases, the J end lost 8 bases, and 12 bases lay between the germline ends. TCRdb processed the RACE reads anew with MiXCR; each CDR3 protein has one entry. The data contain around 85,000 distinct CDR3 sequences, 10% to 15% of them singletons.

Sequences were derived from whole blood, sampled in connection with sensitization to the hapten diphenylcyclopropenone (DPC). This receptor was taken from a woman aged 45-65 years with alopecia areata. Some clones in this sample may be carry-over from other donors' samples. The chain carries TRBV29-1 and TRBJ1-1; D not certain. This CDR3 is CSHDGVEAFF. The CDR3 DNA reads TGCAGCCACGACGGGGTGGAAGCTTTCTTT.